Below, 23 T cell receptor beta chains from the same sample are listed, as sequenced in a study of T-cell memory formation after mild COVID-19. Each CDR3 protein is one row after TCRdb ran MiXCR on the 5' RACE reads. The sample yields about 390,000 distinct CDR3 sequences, roughly 21% seen once. The sequenced sample was PBMCs or a T cell subset sorted from them (not recorded which). These TCRs come from an adult woman who had mild COVID-19 (a few samples of this study predate the infection). Cell type and time point are not known.

V gene TRBV20-1 combines with J gene TRBJ1-4, with D tentatively TRBD1 (5 bases). The germline CDR1 and CDR2 sequences are DFQATT and SNEGSKA (reference sequence). This CDR3 region has 12 residues. The V end lost 3 bases, the J end lost 4 bases, and 6 bases lay between the germline ends. Here the CDR3 DNA reads TGCAGTGCTAGTAGGGGTAATGAAAAACTGTTTTTT. Translation gives CSASRGNEKLFF.

The chain carries TRBV4-3 and TRBJ2-1; 15 bases agree with TRBD2. The CDR3 has 20 residues. With 0 bases clipped from V and 6 bases from J, the junction kept 12 bases outside the gene matches. The germline gives CDR1 LGHNA, CDR2 YSLEER. CDR3 DNA sequence: TGCGCCAGCAGCCAAGAACAACTTCCCGGACTAGCGGGAGGGCTCAATGAGCAGTTCTTC. Its translation is CASSQEQLPGLAGGLNEQFF.

The chain has TRBV3-1 and TRBJ2-1; no clear D. Trimming pared 5 bases from V and 4 bases from J, leaving 9 bases between. The germline V gene encodes CDR1 LGHDT and CDR2 YNNKEL (reference sequence). This CDR3 has 13 residues. The CDR3 bases are TGTGCCAGCAGCGTGGGGTATTACAATGAGCAGTTCTTC. It codes for CASSVGYYNEQFF.

The chain combines TRBV7-9 with TRBJ1-2; 11 bases are a match to TRBD1. This CDR3 has 18 amino acids. Losses at the gene ends were 5 bases for V and 3 bases for J; bases not matched to a gene: 14. Germline assignment: CDR1 SEHNR and CDR2 FQNEAQ (reference sequence). Here the CDR3 reads CASSGTLDRGQSDYGYTF. CDR3 coding DNA: TGTGCCAGCAGCGGAACCCTGGACAGGGGGCAATCGGACTATGGCTACACCTTC.

A few counts support this clonotype. V gene TRBV12-3 or TRBV12-4 combines with J gene TRBJ2-7, with D possibly matching TRBD1 (5 bases). The CDR3 is made up of 13 amino acids. The V and J ends lost 2 bases and 10 bases respectively, with 15 bases between them. The CDR3 is CASSLSNLGVQYF. Here the CDR3 DNA reads TGTGCCAGCAGTTTAAGTAACTTAGGGGTCCAGTACTTC.

This clonotype was counted once. This chain links TRBV20-1 with TRBJ2-3; 12 positions agree with TRBD2. This CDR3 region has 16 residues. Germline V gene sequence: CDR1 DFQATT, CDR2 SNEGSKA (reference sequence). After removal of 1 base from V and 6 bases from J, the junction contained 8 bases not matched to a gene. For the CDR3, the DNA is TGCAGTGCTAGAGGACTTCTAGCGGGAGGGCCGGATACGCAGTATTTT. Protein: CSARGLLAGGPDTQYF.

This chain uses TRBV4-3 with TRBJ1-4, with 7 bases that match TRBD1. Germline V gene lookup returns CDR1 LGHNA and CDR2 YSLEER. CDR3 length equals 18 residues. Trimming removed 0 bases from V and 3 bases from J; junction bases left unmatched: 10. Written as DNA, the CDR3 is TGCGCCAGCAGCCAAGATCTTAACAGGGGAAGAGCTAATGAAAAACTGTTTTTT. As protein: CASSQDLNRGRANEKLFF.

This clonotype was seen a handful of times. This CDR3 reads CASSQDPSGGTTSTDTQYF. The CDR3 DNA reads as TGTGCCAGCAGCCAAGACCCTAGCGGGGGGACCACTAGCACAGATACGCAGTATTTT. This chain connects TRBV4-2 to TRBJ2-3, with 11 nucleotides matching TRBD2. Germline V gene sequence: CDR1 LGHNA, CDR2 YNFKEQ. V lost 0 bases and J lost 0; bases outside the gene matches: 8. The CDR3 is 19 amino acids.

The chain combines TRBV14 with TRBJ2-3; 7 nucleotides line up with TRBD1. The CDR3 consists of 14 residues. V gave up 1 base and J gave up 5 bases; unmatched junction bases: 3. CDR1 is SGHDN, CDR2 FVKESK, per germline. CDR3 in amino acids: CASSQATGIDTQYF. In DNA form, the CDR3 reads TGTGCCAGCAGCCAAGCGACAGGGATAGATACGCAGTATTTT.

This clonotype was seen a few times. CDR3 coding DNA: TGCGCCAGCAGCCAAGTCGGCGGGAATGGGGGCACAGACATTCAGTACTTC. Its protein is CASSQVGGNGGTDIQYF. J is TRBJ2-4 and V is TRBV4-3, with D perhaps being TRBD1 or TRBD2 (6 bases each). The CDR3 loop spans 17 amino acids. Trimming cost V 1 base and J 8 bases, with 21 bases left between them. Germline V gene lookup returns CDR1 LGHNA and CDR2 YSLEER.

This clonotype was seen a handful of times. J is TRBJ1-4 and V is TRBV7-9; tentative D call: TRBD1 (5 bases). CDR1 SEHNR and CDR2 FQNEAQ come from the germline V gene (reference sequence). V lost 3 bases, J lost 3 bases, and 11 bases lay in between. The CDR3 is 15 amino acids. CDR3 DNA sequence: TGTGCCAGCAGCTTGGGGACGGCAGCTAATGAAAAACTGTTTTTT. Translating it yields CASSLGTAANEKLFF.

This clonotype has just a few counts. The DNA for the CDR3 is TGTGCCAGCTCAACCCGGGAGAGGCCAGATACGCAGTATTTT. It codes for CASSTRERPDTQYF. The gene calls are TRBV18 and TRBJ2-3; a possible D gene is TRBD2 (6 bases). The CDR3 runs 14 residues. V was clipped by 5 bases and J by 4 bases, with 13 bases between them. CDR1 is KGHSH, CDR2 LQKENI, per germline.

This clonotype showed up just a few times. The gene calls are TRBV5-1 and TRBJ1-2; 7 bases map to TRBD1. The germline gives CDR1 SGHRS, CDR2 YFSETQ. Unmatched junction bases numbered 14, after V lost 4 bases and J lost 8 bases. CDR3 size: 15 residues. The chain's CDR3 is CASSQIGQASSGYTF. In DNA form, the CDR3 reads TGCGCCAGCAGCCAAATAGGACAGGCCTCAAGCGGCTACACCTTC.

This clonotype appeared a few times. The V call is TRBV24-1, the J call TRBJ2-1, with D perhaps matching TRBD1 or TRBD2 (5 bases each). The germline V gene encodes CDR1 KGHDR and CDR2 SFDVKD. Trimming took off 1 base at V and 2 bases at J, with 8 bases between the two ends. The CDR3 spans 15 residues. CDR3 DNA sequence: TGTGCCACCAGTGATTTTGGGGGAGCCTACAATGAGCAGTTCTTC. It codes for CATSDFGGAYNEQFF.

CDR3 nucleotides: TGTGCCAGCAGCTTAGATGCGGGCGGGGGGTTCTTC. It translates to CASSLDAGGGFF. The chain couples TRBV7-2 to TRBJ2-1; 7 positions agree with TRBD2. The length of the CDR3 is 12 residues. J was trimmed by 15 bases and V by 1 base; bases with no gene match: 6. Germline assignment: CDR1 SGHTA and CDR2 FQGNSA. Combining the CDR3 with reference TRBV7-2 and TRBJ2-1 gives the whole variable domain GAGVSQSPSNKVTEKGKDVELRCDPISGHTALYWYRQSLGQGLEFLIYFQGNSAPDKSGLPSDRFSAERTGGSVSTLTIQRTQQEDSAVYLCASSLDAGGGFFGPGTRLTVL.

The chain recombines TRBV12-3 or TRBV12-4 with TRBJ1-1; tentative D call: TRBD1 (6 bases). The CDR3 runs 15 residues. V was cut by 5 bases and J by 7 bases, with 20 bases left in between. DNA of the CDR3: TGTGCCAGCAGTCCGCTTATGGGGGGCCAGGGTGAAGCTTTCTTT. This encodes CASSPLMGGQGEAFF.

The chain employs TRBV5-1 and TRBJ1-2; perhaps TRBD1 as D (5 bases). CDR3 size: 14 residues. From germline, CDR1 is SGHRS and CDR2 YFSETQ. V gave up 0 bases and J gave up 3 bases, with 9 bases separating them. This CDR3 reads CASSLEQADYGYTF. CDR3 DNA: TGCGCCAGCAGCTTGGAACAGGCCGACTATGGCTACACCTTC.

The sample holds a few counts of this clonotype. DNA of the CDR3: TGTGCCTGGGGACGGACCGGGGAGACCCAGTACTTC. Its protein is CAWGRTGETQYF. The chain combines TRBV30 with TRBJ2-5; D not resolved. CDR3 length equals 12 residues. Germline lookup yields CDR1 GTSNPN and CDR2 SVGIG (reference sequence). Trimming took off 5 bases at V and 5 bases at J, with 12 bases between the two ends.

This clonotype occurred many times. The J gene is TRBJ2-3, the V gene TRBV7-7; D is unresolved. The V and J ends lost 2 bases and 1 base respectively, with 7 bases between them. The CDR3 runs to 14 residues. CDR1 and CDR2 (germline): SSHAT, FNYEAQ (reference sequence). CDR3 protein: CASSLSPGTDTQYF. CDR3 bases: TGTGCCAGCAGCTTATCGCCTGGCACAGATACGCAGTATTTT.

This clonotype occurred once. This chain links TRBV6-5 with TRBJ1-1, with TRBD1 matching 7 bases. From germline, CDR1 is MNHEY and CDR2 SVGAGI. This CDR3 is 15 amino acids long. V shed 3 bases, J shed 6 bases, and the junction held 10 bases outside the gene matches. The CDR3 loop reads CASSYLKTGWPEAFF. In nucleotides, the CDR3 is TGTGCCAGCAGTTATTTAAAGACAGGGTGGCCTGAAGCTTTCTTT.

V and J are TRBV18 and TRBJ1-2; no firm D call. CDR1 and CDR2 from the germline V gene are KGHSH and LQKENI. V lost 2 bases, J lost 8 bases, and 21 bases lay in between. This CDR3 has 16 residues. The CDR3 DNA follows: TGTGCCAGCTCACCAGCCGGAGGCCCCGAAACGAGAGGCTACACCTTC. Amino acid sequence: CASSPAGGPETRGYTF. The full variable domain, completed using reference TRBV18 and TRBJ1-2, is NAGVMQNPRHLVRRRGQEARLRCSPMKGHSHVYWYRQLPEEGLKFMVYLQKENIIDESGMPKERFSAEFPKEGPSILRIQQVVRGDSAAYFCASSPAGGPETRGYTFGSGTRLTVV.

The rearrangement joins TRBV6-5 to TRBJ2-3; a weak D match, TRBD2 (5 bases). This CDR3 region has 12 residues. From germline, CDR1 is MNHEY and CDR2 SVGAGI. The V gene lost 6 bases and the J gene lost 5 bases, with 9 bases spanning the gap. The CDR3 region is CASSHGVDTQYF. CDR3 coding DNA: TGTGCCAGCAGCCACGGGGTAGATACGCAGTATTTT.

This clonotype has more than one count but fewer than ten. This chain links TRBV10-3 with TRBJ2-7; no definite D call. From germline, CDR1 is ENHRY and CDR2 SYGVKD. This CDR3 has 12 residues. V lost 0 bases and J 5 bases, leaving 5 bases between the germline ends. The CDR3 DNA reads TGTGCCATCAGTGAGTCTTGGGACGAGCAGTACTTC. Protein: CAISESWDEQYF.